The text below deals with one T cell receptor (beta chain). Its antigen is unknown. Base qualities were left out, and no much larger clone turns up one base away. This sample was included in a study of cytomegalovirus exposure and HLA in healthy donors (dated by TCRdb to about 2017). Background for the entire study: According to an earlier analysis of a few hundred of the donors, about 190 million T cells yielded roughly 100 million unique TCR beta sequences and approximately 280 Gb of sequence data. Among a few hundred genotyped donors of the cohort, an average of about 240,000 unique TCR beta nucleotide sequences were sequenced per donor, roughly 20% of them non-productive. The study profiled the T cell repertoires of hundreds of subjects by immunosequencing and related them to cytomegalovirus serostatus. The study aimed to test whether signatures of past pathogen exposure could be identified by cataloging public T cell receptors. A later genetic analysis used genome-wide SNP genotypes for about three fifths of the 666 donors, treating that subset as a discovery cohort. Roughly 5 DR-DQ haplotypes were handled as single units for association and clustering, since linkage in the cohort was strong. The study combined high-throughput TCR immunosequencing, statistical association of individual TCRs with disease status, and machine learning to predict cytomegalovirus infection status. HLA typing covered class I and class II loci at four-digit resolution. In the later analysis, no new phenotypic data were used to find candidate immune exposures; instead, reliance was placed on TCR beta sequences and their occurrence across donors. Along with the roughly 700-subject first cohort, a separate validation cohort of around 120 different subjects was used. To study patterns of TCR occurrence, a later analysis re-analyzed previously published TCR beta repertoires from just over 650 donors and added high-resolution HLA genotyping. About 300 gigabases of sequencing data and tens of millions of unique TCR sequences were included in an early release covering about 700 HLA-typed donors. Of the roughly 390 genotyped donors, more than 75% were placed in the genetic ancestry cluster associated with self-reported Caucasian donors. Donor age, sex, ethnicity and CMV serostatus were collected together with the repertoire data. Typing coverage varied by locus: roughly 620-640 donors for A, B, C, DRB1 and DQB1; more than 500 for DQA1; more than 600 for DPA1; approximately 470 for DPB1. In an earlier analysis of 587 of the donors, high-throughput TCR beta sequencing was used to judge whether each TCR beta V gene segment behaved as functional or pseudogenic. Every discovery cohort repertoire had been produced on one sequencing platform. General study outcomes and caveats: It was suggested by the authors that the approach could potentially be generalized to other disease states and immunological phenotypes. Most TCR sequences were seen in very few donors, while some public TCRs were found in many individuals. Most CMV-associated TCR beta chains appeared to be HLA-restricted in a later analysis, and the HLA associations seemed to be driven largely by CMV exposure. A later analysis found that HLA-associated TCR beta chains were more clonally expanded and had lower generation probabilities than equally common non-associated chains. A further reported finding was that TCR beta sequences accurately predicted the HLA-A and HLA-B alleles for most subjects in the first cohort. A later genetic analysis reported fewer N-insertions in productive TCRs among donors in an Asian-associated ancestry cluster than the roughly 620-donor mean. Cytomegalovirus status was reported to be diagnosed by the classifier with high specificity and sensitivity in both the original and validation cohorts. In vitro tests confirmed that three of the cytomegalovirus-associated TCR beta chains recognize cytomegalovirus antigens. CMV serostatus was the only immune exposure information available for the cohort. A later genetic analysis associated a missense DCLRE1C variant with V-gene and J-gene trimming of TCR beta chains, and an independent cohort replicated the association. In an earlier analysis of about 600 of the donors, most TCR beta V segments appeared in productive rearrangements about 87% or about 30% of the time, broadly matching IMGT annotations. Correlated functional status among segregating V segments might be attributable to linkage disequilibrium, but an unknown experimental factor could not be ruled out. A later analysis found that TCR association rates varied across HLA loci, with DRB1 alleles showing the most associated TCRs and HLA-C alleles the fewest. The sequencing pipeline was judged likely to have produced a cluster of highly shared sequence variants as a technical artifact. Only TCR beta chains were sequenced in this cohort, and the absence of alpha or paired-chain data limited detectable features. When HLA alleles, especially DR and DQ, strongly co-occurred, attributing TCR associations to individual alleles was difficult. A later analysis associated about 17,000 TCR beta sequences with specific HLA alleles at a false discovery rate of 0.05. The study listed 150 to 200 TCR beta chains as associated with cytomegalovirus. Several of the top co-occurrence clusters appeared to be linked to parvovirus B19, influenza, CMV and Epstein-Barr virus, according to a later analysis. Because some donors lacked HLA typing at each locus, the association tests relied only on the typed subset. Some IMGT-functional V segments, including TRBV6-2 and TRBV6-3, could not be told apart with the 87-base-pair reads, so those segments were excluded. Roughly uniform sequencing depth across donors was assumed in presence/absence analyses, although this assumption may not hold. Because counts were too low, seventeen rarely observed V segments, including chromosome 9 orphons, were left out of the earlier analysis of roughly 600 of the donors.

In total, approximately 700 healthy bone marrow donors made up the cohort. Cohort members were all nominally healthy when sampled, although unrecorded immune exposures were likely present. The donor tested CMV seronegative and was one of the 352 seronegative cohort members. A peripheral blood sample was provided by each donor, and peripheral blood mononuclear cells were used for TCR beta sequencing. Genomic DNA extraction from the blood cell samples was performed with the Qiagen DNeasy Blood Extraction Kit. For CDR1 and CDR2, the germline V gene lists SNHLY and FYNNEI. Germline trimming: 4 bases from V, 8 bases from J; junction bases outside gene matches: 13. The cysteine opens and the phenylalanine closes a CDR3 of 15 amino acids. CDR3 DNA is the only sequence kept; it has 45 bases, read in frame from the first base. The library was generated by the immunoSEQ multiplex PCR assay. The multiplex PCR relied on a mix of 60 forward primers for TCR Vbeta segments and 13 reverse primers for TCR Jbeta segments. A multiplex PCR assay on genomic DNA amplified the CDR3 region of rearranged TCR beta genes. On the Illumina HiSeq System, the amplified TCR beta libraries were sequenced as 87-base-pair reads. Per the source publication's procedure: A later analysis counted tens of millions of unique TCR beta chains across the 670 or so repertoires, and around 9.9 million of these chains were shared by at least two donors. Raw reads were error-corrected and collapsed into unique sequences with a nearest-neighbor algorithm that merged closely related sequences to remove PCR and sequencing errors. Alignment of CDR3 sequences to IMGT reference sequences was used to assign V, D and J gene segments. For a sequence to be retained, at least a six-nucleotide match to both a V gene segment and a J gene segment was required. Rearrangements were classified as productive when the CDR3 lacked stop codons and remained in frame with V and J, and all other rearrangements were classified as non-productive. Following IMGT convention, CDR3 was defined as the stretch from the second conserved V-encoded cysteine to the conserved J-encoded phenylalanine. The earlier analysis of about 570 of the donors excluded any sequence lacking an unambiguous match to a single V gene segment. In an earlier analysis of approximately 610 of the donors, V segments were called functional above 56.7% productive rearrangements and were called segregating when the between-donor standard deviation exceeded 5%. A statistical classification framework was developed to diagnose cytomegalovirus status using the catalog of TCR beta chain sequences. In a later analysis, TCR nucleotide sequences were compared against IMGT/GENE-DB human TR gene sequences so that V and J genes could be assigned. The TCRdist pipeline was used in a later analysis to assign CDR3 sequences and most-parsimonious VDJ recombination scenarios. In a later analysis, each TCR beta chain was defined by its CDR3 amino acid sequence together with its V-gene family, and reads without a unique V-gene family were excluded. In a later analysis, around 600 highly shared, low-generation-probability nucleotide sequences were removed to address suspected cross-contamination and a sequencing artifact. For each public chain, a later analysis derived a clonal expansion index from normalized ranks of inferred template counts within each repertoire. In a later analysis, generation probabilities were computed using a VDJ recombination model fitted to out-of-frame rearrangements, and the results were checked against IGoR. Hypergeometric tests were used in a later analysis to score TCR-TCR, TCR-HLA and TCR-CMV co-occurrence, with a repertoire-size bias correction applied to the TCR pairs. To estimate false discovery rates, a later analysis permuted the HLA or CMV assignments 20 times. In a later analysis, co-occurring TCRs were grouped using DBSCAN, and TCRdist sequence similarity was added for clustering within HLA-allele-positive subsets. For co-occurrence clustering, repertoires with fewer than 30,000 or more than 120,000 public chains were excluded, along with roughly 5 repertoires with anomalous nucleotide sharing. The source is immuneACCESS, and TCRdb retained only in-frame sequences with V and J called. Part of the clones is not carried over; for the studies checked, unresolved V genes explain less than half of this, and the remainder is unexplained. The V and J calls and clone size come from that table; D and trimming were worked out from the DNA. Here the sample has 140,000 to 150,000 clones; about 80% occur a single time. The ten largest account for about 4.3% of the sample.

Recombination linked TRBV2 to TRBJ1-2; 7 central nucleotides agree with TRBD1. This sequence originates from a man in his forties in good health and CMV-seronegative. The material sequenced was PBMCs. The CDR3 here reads CASSGRGQPRGGYTF. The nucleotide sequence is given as TGTGCCAGCAGTGGTAGGGGACAGCCCCGAGGGGGCTACACCTTC.